This TCR beta chain was identified during a study of blood T cell repertoires in COVID-19. The overall study: The United States, Italy and Spain supplied acute and convalescent COVID-19 samples. The cDNA or gDNA used as material had been derived from T cells, B-cell-depleted T cells, or PBMCs.

Authors' processing steps: Estimation of nucleated cell counts was performed using reference gene primer amplification. Measured with immunoSEQ multiplex PCR; TCRdb has only the in-frame clones, and not every one. D and trimming come from the DNA, and the V and J calls and clone size come from that table. The sample has 280,000 or so clones; 83% are singletons. The CDR3 has 13 amino acids. Trimming left V 5 bases short and J 6 bases short, with 14 bases between. Looked up from germline, CDR1 is SGHTA and CDR2 is FQGNSA. The chain joins TRBV7-2 to TRBJ2-7, with a weak D call TRBD1 (6 bases). Specimen: peripheral blood. The clonotype originates from a woman between 50 and 59 years old who had recovered from COVID-19. DNA for the CDR3: TGTGCCAGCAGCACGCAGGACAGATTCGAGCAGTACTTC. It encodes CASSTQDRFEQYF.